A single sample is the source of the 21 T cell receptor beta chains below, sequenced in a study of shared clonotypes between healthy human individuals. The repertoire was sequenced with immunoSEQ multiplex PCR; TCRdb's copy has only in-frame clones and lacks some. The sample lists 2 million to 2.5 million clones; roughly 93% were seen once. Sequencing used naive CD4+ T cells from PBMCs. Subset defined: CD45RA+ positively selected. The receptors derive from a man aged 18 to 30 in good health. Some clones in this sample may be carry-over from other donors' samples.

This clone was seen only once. CDR3 DNA: TGCGCCAGCAGCCAAGATCTTAAGAGCAATCAGCCCCAGCATTTT. It encodes CASSQDLKSNQPQHF. This sequence joins TRBV4-3 and TRBJ1-5; D remains ambiguous. The CDR3 has 15 residues. With 0 bases removed from V and 1 base from J, the gap between germline ends came to 7 bases. Germline CDR1 and CDR2: LGHNA and YSLEER.

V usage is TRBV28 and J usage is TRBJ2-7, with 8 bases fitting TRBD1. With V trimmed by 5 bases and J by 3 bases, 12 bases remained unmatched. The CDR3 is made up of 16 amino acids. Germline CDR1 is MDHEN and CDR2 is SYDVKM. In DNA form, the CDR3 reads TGTGCCAGCAGTAAAACCGGCGCAGGGGGCGTCTACGAGCAGTACTTC. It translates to CASSKTGAGGVYEQYF.

The CDR3 protein is CAWSVGNYEQYF. CDR3 DNA sequence: TGTGCCTGGAGTGTGGGCAACTACGAGCAGTACTTC. V is TRBV30 and J is TRBJ2-5, with D hard to call. The J call may be mistaken, given a closer DNA end match to TRBJ2-7. Per germline, CDR1 GTSNPN and CDR2 SVGIG (reference sequence). The CDR3 sequence is 12 residues long.

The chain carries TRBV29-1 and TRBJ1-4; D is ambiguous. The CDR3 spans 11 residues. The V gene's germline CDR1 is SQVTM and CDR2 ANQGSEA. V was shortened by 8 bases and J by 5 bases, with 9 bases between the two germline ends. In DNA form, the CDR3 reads TGCAGCTACGCCCTAAATGAAAAACTGTTTTTT. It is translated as CSYALNEKLFF. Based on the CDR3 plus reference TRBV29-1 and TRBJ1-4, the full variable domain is SAVISQKPSRDICQRGTSLTIQCQVDSQVTMMFWYRQQPGQSLTLIATANQGSEATYESGFVIDKFPISRPNLTFSTLTVSNMSPEDSSIYLCSYALNEKLFFGSGTQLSVL.

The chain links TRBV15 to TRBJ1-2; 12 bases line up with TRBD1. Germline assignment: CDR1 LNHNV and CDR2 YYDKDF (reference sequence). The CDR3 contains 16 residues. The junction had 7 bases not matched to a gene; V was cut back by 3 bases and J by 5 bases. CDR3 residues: CATSRPGTGGAYGYTF. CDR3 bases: TGTGCCACCAGCAGGCCCGGGACAGGGGGCGCGTATGGCTACACCTTC.

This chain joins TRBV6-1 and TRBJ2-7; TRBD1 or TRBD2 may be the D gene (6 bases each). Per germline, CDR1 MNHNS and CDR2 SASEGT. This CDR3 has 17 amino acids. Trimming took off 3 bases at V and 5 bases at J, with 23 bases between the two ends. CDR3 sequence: CASSERRGWGKENEQYF. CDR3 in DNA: TGTGCCAGCAGTGAGCGGAGGGGGTGGGGAAAGGAGAACGAGCAGTACTTC.

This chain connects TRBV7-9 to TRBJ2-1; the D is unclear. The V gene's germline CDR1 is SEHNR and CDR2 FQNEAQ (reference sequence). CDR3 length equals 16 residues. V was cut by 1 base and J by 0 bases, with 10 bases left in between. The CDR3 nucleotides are TGTGCCAGCAGCTTAGGGACCACGAGCTCCTACAATGAGCAGTTCTTC. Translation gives CASSLGTTSSYNEQFF.

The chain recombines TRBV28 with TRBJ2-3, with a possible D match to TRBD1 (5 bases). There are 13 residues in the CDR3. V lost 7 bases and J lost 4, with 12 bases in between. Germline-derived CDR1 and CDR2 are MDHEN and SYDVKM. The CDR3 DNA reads TGTGCCAGCAAAGGCAGGGCCCCAGATACGCAGTATTTT. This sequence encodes CASKGRAPDTQYF.

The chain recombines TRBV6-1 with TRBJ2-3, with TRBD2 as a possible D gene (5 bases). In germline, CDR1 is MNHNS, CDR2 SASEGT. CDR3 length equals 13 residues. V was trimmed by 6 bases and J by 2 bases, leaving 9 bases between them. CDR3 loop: CASRADLTDTQYF. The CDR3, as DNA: TGTGCCAGCAGAGCGGACCTCACAGATACGCAGTATTTT.

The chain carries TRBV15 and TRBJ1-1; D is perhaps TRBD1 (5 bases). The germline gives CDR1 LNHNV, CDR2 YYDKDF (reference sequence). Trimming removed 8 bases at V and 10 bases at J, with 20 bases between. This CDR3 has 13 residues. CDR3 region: CATEWTGGTRAFF. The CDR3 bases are TGTGCCACCGAATGGACCGGGGGGACGCGAGCTTTCTTT.

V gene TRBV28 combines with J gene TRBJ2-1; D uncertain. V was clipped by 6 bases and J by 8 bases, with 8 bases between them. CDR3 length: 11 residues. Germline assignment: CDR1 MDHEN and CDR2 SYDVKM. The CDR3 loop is CASRGLDEQFF. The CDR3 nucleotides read TGTGCCAGCAGGGGTCTAGATGAGCAGTTCTTC.

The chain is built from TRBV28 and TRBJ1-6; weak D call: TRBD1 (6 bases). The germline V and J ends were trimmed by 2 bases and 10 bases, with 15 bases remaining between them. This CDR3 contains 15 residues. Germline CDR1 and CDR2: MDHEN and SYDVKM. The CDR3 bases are TGTGCCAGCAGTTTACTAACAGGGTTAAGGTCACCCCTCCACTTT. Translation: CASSLLTGLRSPLHF.

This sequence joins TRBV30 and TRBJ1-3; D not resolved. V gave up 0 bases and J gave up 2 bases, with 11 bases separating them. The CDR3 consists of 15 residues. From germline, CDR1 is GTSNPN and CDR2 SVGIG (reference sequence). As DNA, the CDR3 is TGTGCCTGGAGTGTAAACCCGGCCACTGGAAACACCATATATTTT. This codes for CAWSVNPATGNTIYF.

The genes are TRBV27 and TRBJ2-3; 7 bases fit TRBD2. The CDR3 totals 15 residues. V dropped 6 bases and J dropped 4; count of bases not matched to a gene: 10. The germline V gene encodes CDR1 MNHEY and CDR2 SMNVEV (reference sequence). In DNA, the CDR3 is TGTGCCAGCAGCCAGAGCGGGACGCCGCCAGATACGCAGTATTTT. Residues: CASSQSGTPPDTQYF.

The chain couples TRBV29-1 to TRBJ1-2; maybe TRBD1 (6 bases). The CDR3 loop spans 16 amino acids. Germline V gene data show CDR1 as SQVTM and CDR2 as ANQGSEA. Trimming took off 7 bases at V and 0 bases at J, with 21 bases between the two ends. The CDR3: CSAGGTGQKTNYGYTF. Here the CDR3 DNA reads TGCAGCGCTGGGGGGACCGGACAGAAGACTAACTATGGCTACACCTTC. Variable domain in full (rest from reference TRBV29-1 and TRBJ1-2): SAVISQKPSRDICQRGTSLTIQCQVDSQVTMMFWYRQQPGQSLTLIATANQGSEATYESGFVIDKFPISRPNLTFSTLTVSNMSPEDSSIYLCSAGGTGQKTNYGYTFGSGTRLTVV.

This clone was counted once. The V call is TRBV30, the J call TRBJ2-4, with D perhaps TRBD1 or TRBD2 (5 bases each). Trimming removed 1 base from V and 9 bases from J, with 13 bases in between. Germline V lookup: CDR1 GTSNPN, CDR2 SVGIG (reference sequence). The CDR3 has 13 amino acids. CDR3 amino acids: CAWSGDKGSIQYF. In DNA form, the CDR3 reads TGTGCCTGGAGTGGGGATAAGGGGAGCATTCAGTACTTC.

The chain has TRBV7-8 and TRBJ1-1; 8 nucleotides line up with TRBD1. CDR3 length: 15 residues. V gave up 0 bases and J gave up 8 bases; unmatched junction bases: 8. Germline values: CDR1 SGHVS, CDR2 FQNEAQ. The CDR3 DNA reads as TGTGCCAGCAGCTTAGCGCTAGGACAGGGAACAGAAGCTTTCTTT. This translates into CASSLALGQGTEAFF.

CDR3 sequence (DNA): TGTGCCAGCAGTTTCCCAGGGACTTGGGGAGGTCAGCCCCAGCATTTT. Its translation: CASSFPGTWGGQPQHF. The chain recombines TRBV28 with TRBJ1-5, with a tentative D call TRBD1 (5 bases). The germline gives CDR1 MDHEN, CDR2 SYDVKM. There are 16 residues in the CDR3. Trimming left V 3 bases short and J 6 bases short, with 18 bases between.

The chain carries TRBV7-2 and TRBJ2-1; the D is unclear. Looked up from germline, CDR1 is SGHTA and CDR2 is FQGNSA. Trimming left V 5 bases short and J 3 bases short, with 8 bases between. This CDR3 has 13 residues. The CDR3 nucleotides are TGTGCCAGCAGCCCCTACGTCTACAATGAGCAGTTCTTC. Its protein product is CASSPYVYNEQFF.

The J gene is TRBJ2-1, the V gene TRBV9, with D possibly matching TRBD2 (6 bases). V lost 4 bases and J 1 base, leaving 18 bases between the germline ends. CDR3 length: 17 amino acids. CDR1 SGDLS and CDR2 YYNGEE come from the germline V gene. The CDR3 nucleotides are TGTGCCAGCAGCCCCCGGGGGTCTGGACATTCCTACAATGAGCAGTTCTTC. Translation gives CASSPRGSGHSYNEQFF.

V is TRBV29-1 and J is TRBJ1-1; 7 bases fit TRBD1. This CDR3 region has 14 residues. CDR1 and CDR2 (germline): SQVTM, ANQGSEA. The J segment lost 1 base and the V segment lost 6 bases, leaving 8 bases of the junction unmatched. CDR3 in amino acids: CSVEAGQANTEAFF. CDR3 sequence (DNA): TGCAGCGTGGAGGCCGGACAGGCGAACACTGAAGCTTTCTTT.